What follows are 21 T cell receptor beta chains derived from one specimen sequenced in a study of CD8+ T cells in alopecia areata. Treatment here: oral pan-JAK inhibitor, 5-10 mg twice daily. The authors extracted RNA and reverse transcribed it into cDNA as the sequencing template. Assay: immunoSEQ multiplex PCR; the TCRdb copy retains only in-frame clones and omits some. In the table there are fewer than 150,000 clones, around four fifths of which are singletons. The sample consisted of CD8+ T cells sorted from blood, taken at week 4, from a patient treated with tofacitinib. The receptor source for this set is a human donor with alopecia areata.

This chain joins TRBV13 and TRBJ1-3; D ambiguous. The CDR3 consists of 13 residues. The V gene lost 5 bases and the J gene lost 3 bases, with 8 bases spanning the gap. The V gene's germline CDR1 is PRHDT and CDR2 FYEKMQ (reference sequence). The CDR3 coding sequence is TGTGCCAGCAGCCCATCATATGGAAACACCATATATTTT. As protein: CASSPSYGNTIYF.

The CDR3 loop is CSVERVYNEQFF. Written as DNA, the CDR3 is TGCAGCGTTGAAAGGGTATACAATGAGCAGTTCTTC. The chain combines TRBV29-1 with TRBJ2-1; D ambiguous. CDR1 and CDR2 from the germline V gene are SQVTM and ANQGSEA. This CDR3 has 12 residues. Trimming removed 2 bases from V and 4 bases from J, with 6 bases in between.

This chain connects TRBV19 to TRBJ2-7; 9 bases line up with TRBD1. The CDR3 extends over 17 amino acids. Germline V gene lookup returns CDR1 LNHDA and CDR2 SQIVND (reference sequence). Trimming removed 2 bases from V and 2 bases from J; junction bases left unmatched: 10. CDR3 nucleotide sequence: TGTGCCAGTAGTATACGCCCGATGGACAGGGGTCCCTACGAGCAGTACTTC. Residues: CASSIRPMDRGPYEQYF.

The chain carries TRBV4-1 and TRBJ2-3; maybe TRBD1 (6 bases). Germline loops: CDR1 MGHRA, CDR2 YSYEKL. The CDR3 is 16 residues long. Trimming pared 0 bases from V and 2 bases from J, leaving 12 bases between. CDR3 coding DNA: TGCGCCAGCAGCCAAGAGGGGGCGGTGATCACAGATACGCAGTATTTT. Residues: CASSQEGAVITDTQYF.

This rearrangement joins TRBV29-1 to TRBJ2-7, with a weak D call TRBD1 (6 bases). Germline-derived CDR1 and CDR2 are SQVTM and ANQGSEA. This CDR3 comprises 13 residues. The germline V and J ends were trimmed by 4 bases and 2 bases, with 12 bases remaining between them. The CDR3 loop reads CSVVTGATYEQYF. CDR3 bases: TGCAGCGTTGTGACAGGAGCTACCTACGAGCAGTACTTC.

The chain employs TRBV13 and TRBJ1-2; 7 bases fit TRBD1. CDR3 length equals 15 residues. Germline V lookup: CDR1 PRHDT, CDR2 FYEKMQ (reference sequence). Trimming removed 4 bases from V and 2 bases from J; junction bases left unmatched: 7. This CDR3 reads CASSSGDSLNYGYTF. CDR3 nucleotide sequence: TGTGCCAGCAGCTCCGGGGACAGCCTGAACTATGGCTACACCTTC.

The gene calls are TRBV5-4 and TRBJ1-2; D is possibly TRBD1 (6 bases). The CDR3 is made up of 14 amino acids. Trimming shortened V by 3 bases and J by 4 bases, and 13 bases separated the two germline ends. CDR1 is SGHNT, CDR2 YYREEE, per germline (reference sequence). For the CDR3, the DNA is TGTGCCAGCAGCTCGAGGGGGGTCAGCTATGGCTACACCTTC. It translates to CASSSRGVSYGYTF.

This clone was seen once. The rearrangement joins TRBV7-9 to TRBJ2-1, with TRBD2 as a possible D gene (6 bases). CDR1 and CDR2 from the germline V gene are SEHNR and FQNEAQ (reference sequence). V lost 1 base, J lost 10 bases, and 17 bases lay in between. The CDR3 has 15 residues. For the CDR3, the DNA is TGTGCCAGCAGCTTAGGAGGTCGGGGGTACGAGGAGCAGTTCTTC. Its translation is CASSLGGRGYEEQFF.

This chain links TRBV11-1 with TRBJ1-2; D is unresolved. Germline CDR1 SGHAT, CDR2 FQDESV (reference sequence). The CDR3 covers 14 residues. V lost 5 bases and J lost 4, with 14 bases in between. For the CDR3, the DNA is TGTGCCAGCAGCCTTGCGGGTACTGGCTATGGCTACACCTTC. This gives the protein CASSLAGTGYGYTF.

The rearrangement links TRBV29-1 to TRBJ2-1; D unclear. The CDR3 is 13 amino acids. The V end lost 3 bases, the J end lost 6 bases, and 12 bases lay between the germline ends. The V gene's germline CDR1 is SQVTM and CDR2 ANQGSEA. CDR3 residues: CSVEYAGRNEQFF. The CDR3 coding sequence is TGCAGCGTTGAGTACGCCGGGCGCAATGAGCAGTTCTTC.

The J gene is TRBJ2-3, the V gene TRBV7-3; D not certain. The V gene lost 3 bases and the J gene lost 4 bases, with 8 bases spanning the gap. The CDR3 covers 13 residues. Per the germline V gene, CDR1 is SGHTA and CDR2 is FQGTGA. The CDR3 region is CASSFGVPDTQYF. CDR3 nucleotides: TGTGCCAGCAGCTTTGGGGTTCCAGATACGCAGTATTTT.

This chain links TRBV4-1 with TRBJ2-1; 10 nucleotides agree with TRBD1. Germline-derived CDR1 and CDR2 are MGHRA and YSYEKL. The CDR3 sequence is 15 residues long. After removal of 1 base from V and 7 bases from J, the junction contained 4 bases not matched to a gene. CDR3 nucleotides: TGCGCCAGCAGCCAAGGAGCGGACAGGGGGAATGAGCAGTTCTTC. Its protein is CASSQGADRGNEQFF.

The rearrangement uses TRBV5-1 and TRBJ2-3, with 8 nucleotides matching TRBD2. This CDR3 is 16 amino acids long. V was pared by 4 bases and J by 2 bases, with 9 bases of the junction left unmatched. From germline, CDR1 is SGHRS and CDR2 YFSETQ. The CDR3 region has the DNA TGCGCCAGCAGCCCGGCAGCGGGGGTTCTCACAGATACGCAGTATTTT. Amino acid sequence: CASSPAAGVLTDTQYF.

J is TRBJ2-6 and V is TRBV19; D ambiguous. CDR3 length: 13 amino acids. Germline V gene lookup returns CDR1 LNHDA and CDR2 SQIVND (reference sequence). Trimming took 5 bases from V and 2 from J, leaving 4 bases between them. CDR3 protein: CASSRTGANVLTF. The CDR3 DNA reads TGTGCCAGTAGTCGGACTGGGGCCAACGTCCTGACTTTC.

The CDR3 sequence is CASSFWEGETQYF. The CDR3 bases are TGTGCCAGCAGCTTCTGGGAAGGAGAGACCCAGTACTTC. The rearrangement uses TRBV7-9 and TRBJ2-5; D is uncertain. The germline V and J ends were trimmed by 3 bases and 4 bases, with 9 bases remaining between them. CDR1 and CDR2 from the germline V gene are SEHNR and FQNEAQ (reference sequence). This CDR3 is built from 13 residues. Complete variable domain (other parts from reference TRBV7-9 and TRBJ2-5): DTGVSQNPRHKITKRGQNVTFRCDPISEHNRLYWYRQTLGQGPEFLTYFQNEAQLEKSRLLSDRFSAERPKGSFSTLEIQRTEQGDSAMYLCASSFWEGETQYFGPGTRLLVL.

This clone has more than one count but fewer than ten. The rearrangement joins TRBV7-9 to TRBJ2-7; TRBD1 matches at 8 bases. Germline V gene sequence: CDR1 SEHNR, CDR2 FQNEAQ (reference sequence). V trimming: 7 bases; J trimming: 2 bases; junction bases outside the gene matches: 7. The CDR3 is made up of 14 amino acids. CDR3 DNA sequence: TGTGCCAGCACCTCAACGGGACAGGCCTACGAGCAGTACTTC. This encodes CASTSTGQAYEQYF.

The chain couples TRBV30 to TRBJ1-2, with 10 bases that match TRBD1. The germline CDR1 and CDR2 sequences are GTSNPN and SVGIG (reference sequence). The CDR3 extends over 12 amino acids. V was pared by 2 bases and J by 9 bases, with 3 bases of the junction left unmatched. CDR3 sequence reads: CAWSWDRGSYTF. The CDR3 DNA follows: TGTGCCTGGAGTTGGGACAGGGGTAGCTACACCTTC.

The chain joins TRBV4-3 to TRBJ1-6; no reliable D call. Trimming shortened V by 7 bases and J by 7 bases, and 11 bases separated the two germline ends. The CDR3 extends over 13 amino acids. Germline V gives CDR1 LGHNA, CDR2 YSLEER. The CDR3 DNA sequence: TGCGCCAGCACCCCTACCCCCAATTCACCCCTCCACTTT. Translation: CASTPTPNSPLHF.

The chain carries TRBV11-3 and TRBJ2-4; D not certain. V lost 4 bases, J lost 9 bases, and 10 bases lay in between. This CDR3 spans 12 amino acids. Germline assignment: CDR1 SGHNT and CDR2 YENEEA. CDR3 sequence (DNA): TGTGCCAGCAGCTACGCGAAGGGCATTCAGTACTTC. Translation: CASSYAKGIQYF.

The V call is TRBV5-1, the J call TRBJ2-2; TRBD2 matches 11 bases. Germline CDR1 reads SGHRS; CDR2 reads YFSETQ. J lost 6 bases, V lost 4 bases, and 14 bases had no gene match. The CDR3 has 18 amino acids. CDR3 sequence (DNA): TGCGCCAGCAGCGGTACCGGGACTAGCGGCCCTGGGGCCGGGGAGCTGTTTTTT. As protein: CASSGTGTSGPGAGELFF.

The CDR3 region is CASSQEIGRIDTQYF. CDR3 nucleotide sequence: TGCGCCAGCAGCCAAGAAATAGGCCGCATCGATACGCAGTATTTT. The chain combines TRBV4-1 with TRBJ2-3, with D hard to call. Germline CDR1 and CDR2: MGHRA and YSYEKL. The V gene lost 0 bases and the J gene lost 6 bases, with 13 bases spanning the gap. The CDR3 sequence is 15 residues long.